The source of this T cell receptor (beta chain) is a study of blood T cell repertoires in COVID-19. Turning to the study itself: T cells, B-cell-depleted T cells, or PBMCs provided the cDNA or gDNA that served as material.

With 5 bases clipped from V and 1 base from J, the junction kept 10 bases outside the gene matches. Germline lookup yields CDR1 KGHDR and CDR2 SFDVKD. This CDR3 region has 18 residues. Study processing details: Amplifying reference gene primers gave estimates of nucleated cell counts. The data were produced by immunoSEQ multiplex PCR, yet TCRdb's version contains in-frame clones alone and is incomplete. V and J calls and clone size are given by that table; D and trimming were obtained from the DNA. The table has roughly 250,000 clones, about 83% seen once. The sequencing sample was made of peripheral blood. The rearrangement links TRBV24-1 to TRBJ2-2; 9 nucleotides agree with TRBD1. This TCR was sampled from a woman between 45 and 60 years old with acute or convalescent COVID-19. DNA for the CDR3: TGTGCCACCAGTGGAAGGACAGGGGCGAAAAAGAACACCGGGGAGCTGTTTTTT. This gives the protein CATSGRTGAKKNTGELFF.